The T cell receptor beta chain described here comes from a study of CD8+CD57+ T cells in acquired aplastic anemia. CDR3 length equals 14 residues. Germline V gene data show CDR1 as SGHVS and CDR2 as FNYEAQ. According to the study, genomic DNA was the template for TCR beta VDJ and CDR3 profiling. TCRdb itself ran the reads through MiXCR, one entry per CDR3 protein. The sample yields hundreds of thousands of distinct CDR3 sequences, 65% to 80% seen once. As for this clonotype: The junction departs from the called germline gene at one end, perhaps through a read error.

Sequenced material: sorted CD4+, CD8+, or CD8+CD57+ T cells (not recorded which) from PBMCs. The chain uses TRBV7-6 and TRBJ2-7, with a tentative D call TRBD2 (7 bases). The clonotype comes from a human donor in good health, serving as a control. CDR3 in DNA: TGTGCCAGCAGCTTAGTTTCGGGGGGCTGGGAGTACAATTTC. Its protein is CASSLVSGGWEYNF.